This T cell receptor beta chain emerged from a study of T cells in Graves' hyperthyroidism and ophthalmopathy. This clonotype was detected a few times. Per germline, CDR1 SGHRS and CDR2 YFSETQ. The CDR3 spans 14 residues. The V end was cut by 5 bases, the J end by 5 bases, with 15 bases between. RNA transcripts gave rise to amplified TCR beta CDR3 regions. A set of HTBI primers served as the primers for a first-round RT-PCR of the TCR CDR3. MiXCR, run by TCRdb on the multiplex PCR reads, gives a single entry per CDR3 protein. The sample includes 300,000 or so distinct CDR3 sequences, over 15% seen only once; the top ten take roughly 53%.

The chain combines TRBV5-1 with TRBJ2-3; no clear D. This clonotype was sampled from an older woman with Graves' ophthalmopathy. Sequenced input: blood. The CDR3 reads CASSFSSTEDTQYF. CDR3 sequence (DNA): TGCGCCAGCAGTTTTTCCTCGACGGAAGATACGCAGTATTTT.